This T cell receptor beta chain was captured by sequencing in a study of cytomegalovirus exposure and HLA in healthy donors (dated by TCRdb to the late 2010s). Turning to the overall study: The 500 to 800 repertoires of the first cohort and the 110 or so validation repertoires were produced on the same platform, according to a later analysis. To predict cytomegalovirus infection status, the study brought together high-throughput TCR immunosequencing, statistical association of individual TCRs with disease status, and machine learning. Along with the approximately 670-subject first cohort, a separate validation cohort of over a hundred different subjects was used. The study aimed to test whether cataloging public T cell receptors could reveal signatures of past pathogen exposure. Broader findings and caveats from the paper: A few of the identified cytomegalovirus-associated TCR beta chains were confirmed in vitro to be specific for cytomegalovirus antigens. In the study, approximately 150 TCR beta chains were listed as associated with cytomegalovirus. While some public TCRs were present in many individuals, most TCR sequences turned up only very rarely across donors. The authors suggested that the approach could potentially be extended to other disease states and immunological phenotypes. In a later analysis, TCRs clustered in the first cohort were found to also tend to co-occur in the roughly 110 validation repertoires, with roughly 93% of cluster scores above 0. Cytomegalovirus status was reported to be diagnosed by the classifier with high specificity and sensitivity in both the original and validation cohorts. All 120 or so repertoires were used to score co-occurrence in the validation cohort in a later analysis, because that analysis had no HLA typing for the cohort.

About this clone: This receptor's antigen is unknown. Base qualities are not recorded, but no much larger clone differs from it by a single base.

The junction carries 8 bases between V and J, which are trimmed by 4 bases and 6 bases respectively. There are 12 amino acids in the CDR3, from cysteine to phenylalanine inclusive. CDR3 DNA only is kept here, 36 bases in frame from base 1. As encoded in the germline V gene, CDR1 is SGHAT while CDR2 is FQNNGV. The donors belonged to the validation cohort of around 120 subjects, which was separate from the approximately 680-subject first cohort. The library was obtained by the immunoSEQ multiplex PCR assay. For the original study's pipeline: A statistical classification framework was built for diagnosing cytomegalovirus status from the catalog of TCR beta chain sequences. TCRdb limited this immuneACCESS table to in-frame rearrangements with V and J called. A share of clones is missing; checked studies link under half to unresolved V genes, and the rest is unexplained. The DNA was the basis for D and trimming; V, J and clone size are from that table. The sample yields around 260,000 clones; about 90% were counted once. 3.1% of the sample comes from the top ten.

The receptor chain draws on TRBV11-2 and TRBJ2-3; the D gene identity is not certain. The receptor comes from a woman in her 30s in good health and CMV-seronegative. The sequencing input was PBMCs. The nucleotides read TGTGCCAGCAGCTCACTTTTGGATACGCAGTATTTT. This encodes CASSSLLDTQYF.